This T cell receptor beta chain derives from a study of blood T cells in healthy people across ages. This clonotype came up many times. The antigen remains undetermined. Each sample used at least 6 million PBMCs. Each sample provided at least 5 micrograms of extracted total RNA. A second PCR of 7 to 11 cycles used a sample-barcoded 5' primer and a J-beta primer mix. Via MiXCR, TCRdb re-called the 5' RACE reads, giving one row per CDR3 protein. The sample lists 1.5 million to 2 million distinct CDR3 sequences; just under 50% were seen once. Whole-study results and caveats: Among T cells, TCR beta diversity per million cells dropped roughly linearly as age rose. Both naive CD4+ cell counts and diversity were greater in long-lived donors than in aged donors.

This CDR3 spans 14 amino acids. Germline CDR1 SGHRS, CDR2 YFSETQ. V was pared by 5 bases and J by 5 bases, with 15 bases between. The sample comprised blood. The clonotype was recovered from a woman aged 40 to 50 in good health. V is TRBV5-1 and J is TRBJ2-3; no clear D. The DNA of the CDR3 is TGCGCCAGCAGACCCGATTGGGCTGTAGATACGCAGTATTTT. Protein: CASRPDWAVDTQYF.